The present TCR beta chain was sequenced within a study of blood T cell repertoires in COVID-19. Recruited during active infection, patients (from Seattle) were subsequently followed longitudinally. Trimming removed 4 bases from V and 7 bases from J, with 19 bases in between. Germline-derived CDR1 and CDR2 are SGHTA and FQGNSA. The CDR3 consists of 15 residues. Per the original methods: Amplification with reference gene primers provided the estimates of nucleated cell counts. The method was immunoSEQ multiplex PCR; TCRdb's version includes in-frame clones alone and lacks a portion of them. D and trimming come from the DNA, and the V and J calls and clone size come from that table. The sample lists 150,000 or so clones, around 79% seen once, with around 8.1% in the top ten.

Sequencing was performed on peripheral blood. The TCR was taken from an older woman with COVID-19, enrolled during active disease. V and J are TRBV7-2 and TRBJ2-5, with D maybe TRBD2 (6 bases). The CDR3 spells CASSSLAGSSGTQYF. CDR3 nucleotides: TGTGCCAGCAGCTCTCTGGCGGGGTCATCTGGGACCCAGTACTTC.